This entry lists 23 T cell receptor beta chains sequenced from one sample in a study of T-cell memory formation after mild COVID-19. TCRdb called the 5' RACE reads again in MiXCR, with one record for every CDR3 protein. The repertoire holds some 210,000 distinct CDR3 sequences, with more than 9% as singletons. Sequenced sample: PBMCs or a T cell subset sorted from them (not recorded which). The source of these receptors is a man between 18 and 35 years old who had mild COVID-19 (a few samples of this study predate the infection). Cell type and time point are not known.

The chain joins TRBV5-5 to TRBJ2-5; perhaps TRBD2 as D (6 bases). The germline gives CDR1 SGHKS, CDR2 YYEKEE (reference sequence). V dropped 4 bases and J dropped 1 base, with 20 bases sitting between them. The CDR3 spans 17 residues. The CDR3 sequence is CASSPIGELTSQETQYF. The CDR3 region has the DNA TGTGCCAGCAGCCCGATAGGGGAATTGACTAGCCAAGAGACCCAGTACTTC.

CDR3 nucleotide sequence: TGCAGTGCTATACGAGCGGGGGGGATTGAGCAGTACTTC. As protein: CSAIRAGGIEQYF. This chain connects TRBV20-1 to TRBJ2-7, with 10 positions matching TRBD2. J gave up 7 bases and V 4 bases, and 7 bases lay outside the gene matches. Germline CDR1 reads DFQATT; CDR2 reads SNEGSKA (reference sequence). The CDR3 extends over 13 amino acids.

This clonotype was observed many times. The V and J genes are TRBV12-3 or TRBV12-4 and TRBJ1-2, with unresolved D. The CDR3 consists of 13 residues. Trimming stripped 8 bases from V and 4 bases from J, with 14 bases between. The DNA for the CDR3 is TGTGCCAGCGTGCGCATTCCAGGCTATGGCTACACCTTC. It codes for CASVRIPGYGYTF.

This clonotype showed up just a few times. This chain links TRBV6-6 with TRBJ2-7; no firm D call. There are 15 residues in the CDR3. V was pared by 0 bases and J by 0 bases, with 9 bases between. Germline V gene data show CDR1 as MNHNY and CDR2 as SVGAGI (reference sequence). Here the CDR3 reads CASSYSGQASYEQYF. Here the CDR3 DNA reads TGTGCCAGCAGTTACTCGGGTCAGGCCTCCTACGAGCAGTACTTC.

This rearrangement joins TRBV15 to TRBJ2-3; either TRBD1 or TRBD2 may supply D (6 bases each). The CDR3 contains 15 residues. The germline V and J ends were trimmed by 0 bases and 2 bases, with 9 bases remaining between them. The germline CDR1 and CDR2 sequences are LNHNV and YYDKDF (reference sequence). The CDR3 DNA follows: TGTGCCACCAGCAGAGATCGGGGGCCCACAGATACGCAGTATTTT. Translated, it gives CATSRDRGPTDTQYF.

This clonotype was seen a handful of times. The rearrangement uses TRBV20-1 and TRBJ1-5; unclear D gene. Between the trimmed V and J ends, which lost 5 bases and 0 bases, there was a span of 5 bases. CDR1 is DFQATT and CDR2 is SNEGSKA in the germline V gene (reference sequence). The CDR3 extends over 12 amino acids. The CDR3 DNA sequence: TGCAGTGCTTCAGATAGCAATCAGCCCCAGCATTTT. Translated, it gives CSASDSNQPQHF.

The rearrangement joins TRBV6-6 to TRBJ1-2; D remains unclear. Germline V gives CDR1 MNHNY, CDR2 SVGAGI (reference sequence). The CDR3 totals 13 residues. V lost 4 bases and J 3 bases, leaving 9 bases between the germline ends. Here the CDR3 reads CASSLGADYGYTF. Written as DNA, the CDR3 is TGTGCCAGCAGTTTAGGTGCTGACTATGGCTACACCTTC.

This clonotype turned up a few times. V and J are TRBV7-9 and TRBJ2-2; D assignment may be TRBD1 or TRBD2 (5 bases each). V lost 2 bases to trimming and J lost 6 bases, with 10 bases between them. The CDR3 contains 14 residues. Germline values: CDR1 SEHNR, CDR2 FQNEAQ (reference sequence). CDR3 in amino acids: CASSLLGEAGELFF. The CDR3 region has the DNA TGTGCCAGCAGCTTACTGGGGGAAGCCGGGGAGCTGTTTTTT.

The V call is TRBV29-1, the J call TRBJ2-5, with D maybe TRBD1 (6 bases). The CDR3 runs 13 residues. Trimming took off 4 bases at V and 2 bases at J, with 11 bases between the two ends. Germline CDR1 is SQVTM and CDR2 is ANQGSEA. CDR3 in amino acids: CSVAPGTQETQYF. DNA for the CDR3: TGCAGCGTTGCCCCCGGGACACAAGAGACCCAGTACTTC.

This clonotype was recorded many times. The junction differs from germline at one of its ends, possibly a read error. The gene calls are TRBV7-2 and TRBJ2-3; D is ambiguous. The CDR3 extends over 12 amino acids. Germline lookup yields CDR1 SGHTA and CDR2 FQGNSA. The CDR3 protein is CASSSFTDTQYF. For the CDR3, the DNA is TGCGCCAGCAGCTCCTTCACAGATACGCAGTATTTT.

The table lists this clonotype with a few counts. The CDR3 here is CASSPGGTSGAYEQYF. The CDR3 coding sequence is TGTGCCAGCAGCCCAGGAGGGACTAGCGGGGCTTACGAGCAGTACTTC. The V and J genes are TRBV7-2 and TRBJ2-7, with 13 bases aligning to TRBD2. V lost 5 bases to trimming and J lost 4 bases; unmatched junction nucleotides: 8. The germline V gene encodes CDR1 SGHTA and CDR2 FQGNSA. CDR3 size: 16 residues.

The chain is built from TRBV18 and TRBJ2-4, with TRBD1 as a possible D gene (6 bases). The CDR3 spans 13 residues. Germline CDR1 reads KGHSH; CDR2 reads LQKENI. Trimming shortened V by 5 bases and J by 8 bases, and 13 bases separated the two germline ends. This CDR3 reads CASSYRDIDIQYF. The CDR3 coding sequence is TGTGCCAGCTCATACCGGGACATCGACATTCAGTACTTC.

Only a few counts were recorded for this clonotype. The V and J genes are TRBV9 and TRBJ2-3; tentatively, D is TRBD1 (6 bases). This CDR3 is 15 amino acids long. Germline values: CDR1 SGDLS, CDR2 YYNGEE. V shed 4 bases and J shed 1 base, with 13 bases lying between them. CDR3 amino acids: CASSRLRGGTDTQYF. The CDR3 DNA reads as TGTGCCAGCAGCCGACTCAGGGGTGGCACAGATACGCAGTATTTT. The full variable domain, rest sourced from reference TRBV9 and TRBJ2-3, is DSGVTQTPKHLITATGQRVTLRCSPRSGDLSVYWYQQSLDQGLQFLIQYYNGEERAKGNILERFSAQQFPDLHSELNLSSLELGDSALYFCASSRLRGGTDTQYFGPGTRLTVL.

In this sample, this clonotype turned up a few times. The rearrangement links TRBV24-1 to TRBJ2-5, with D uncertain. V shed 4 bases and J shed 5 bases, with 10 bases lying between them. The CDR3 spans 13 residues. Germline V lookup: CDR1 KGHDR, CDR2 SFDVKD. The CDR3 region is CATSDSFHETQYF. CDR3 nucleotides: TGTGCCACCAGTGACAGCTTCCACGAGACCCAGTACTTC.

In its sample, this clonotype was seen a few times. The genes are TRBV11-3 and TRBJ2-3; D is ambiguous. Germline V gene sequence: CDR1 SGHNT, CDR2 YENEEA. V was clipped by 8 bases and J by 1 base, with 7 bases between them. The CDR3 spans 12 residues. In nucleotides, the CDR3 is TGTGCCAGCGCTAAGGGCACAGATACGCAGTATTTT. It translates to CASAKGTDTQYF.

The V and J genes are TRBV20-1 and TRBJ1-4; D is ambiguous. The CDR3 covers 11 residues. From germline, CDR1 is DFQATT and CDR2 SNEGSKA (reference sequence). Trimming left V 5 bases short and J 6 bases short, with 7 bases between. CDR3 amino acids: CSAPMYEKLFF. CDR3 DNA: TGCAGTGCTCCTATGTATGAAAAACTGTTTTTT.

This clonotype was seen repeatedly, ten times or more. J is TRBJ2-7 and V is TRBV28; D may be TRBD1 (8 bases). Trimming removed 4 bases from V and 11 bases from J, with 24 bases in between. This CDR3 region has 15 residues. Looked up from germline, CDR1 is MDHEN and CDR2 is SYDVKM. CDR3 DNA sequence: TGTGCCAGCAGTTCACCCGGACAGGGAGGGAGTGGGGAGTACTTC. Amino acid sequence: CASSSPGQGGSGEYF.

This clonotype was seen more than once but under ten times. The chain employs TRBV23-1 and TRBJ2-7; no firm D call. TRBV23-1 is reported as an ORF; its role is uncertain. Trimming stripped 4 bases from V and 4 bases from J, with 11 bases between. The CDR3 spans 13 residues. The CDR3 DNA reads as TGCGCCAGCAGTCGCGAACAGAGGTACGAGCAGTACGTC. Its protein is CASSREQRYEQYV.

This clonotype was counted ten times or more. The V and J genes are TRBV12-3 or TRBV12-4 and TRBJ1-3, with a tentative D call TRBD1 (5 bases). The CDR3 runs to 14 residues. The V end lost 6 bases, the J end lost 4 bases, and 13 bases lay between the germline ends. The CDR3 DNA is TGTGCCAGCAGACCCGGGACCCTGGGAAACACCATATATTTT. Translating gives CASRPGTLGNTIYF.

The chain links TRBV12-3 or TRBV12-4 to TRBJ1-1; D may be TRBD1 (5 bases). This CDR3 has 14 amino acids. V shed 3 bases and J shed 0 bases, with 8 bases lying between them. CDR3 bases: TGTGCCAGCAGTTTTGCAGGGATGAACACTGAAGCTTTCTTT. Translating it yields CASSFAGMNTEAFF.

In its sample, this clonotype was seen a few times. This chain joins TRBV5-5 and TRBJ2-7; D remains unclear. The germline V and J ends were trimmed by 0 bases and 0 bases, with 13 bases remaining between them. Per germline, CDR1 SGHKS and CDR2 YYEKEE (reference sequence). The CDR3 sequence is 16 residues long. The CDR3 DNA follows: TGTGCCAGCAGCTTGGCCGGCGGCCAAAGCTCCTACGAGCAGTACGTC. This gives the protein CASSLAGGQSSYEQYV.

This clonotype showed up just once. The CDR3 is CASSGPGVETQYF. Here the CDR3 DNA reads TGTGCCAGCAGTGGCCCGGGTGTAGAGACCCAGTACTTC. The chain employs TRBV28 and TRBJ2-5, with unresolved D. V was shortened by 5 bases and J by 4 bases, with 11 bases between the two germline ends. The germline V gene encodes CDR1 MDHEN and CDR2 SYDVKM. CDR3 size: 13 residues. Variable domain in full (rest from reference TRBV28 and TRBJ2-5): DVKVTQSSRYLVKRTGEKVFLECVQDMDHENMFWYRQDPGLGLRLIYFSYDVKMKEKGDIPEGYSVSREKKERFSLILESASTNQTSMYLCASSGPGVETQYFGPGTRLLVL.

V and J are TRBV7-3 and TRBJ2-3; D is ambiguous. This CDR3 has 13 amino acids. From germline, CDR1 is SGHTA and CDR2 FQGTGA. V was trimmed by 5 bases and J by 2 bases, leaving 8 bases between them. CDR3 sequence: CASSARVTDTQYF. CDR3 in DNA: TGTGCCAGCAGCGCCCGGGTCACAGATACGCAGTATTTT.